This is a list of T cell receptor beta chains from one sample in a study of blood T cell repertoires in COVID-19. Generated by immunoSEQ multiplex PCR, the TCRdb table keeps only in-frame clones and is missing some. The sample gives some 150,000 clones, less than 90% of which show up once; about 14% is in the top ten. Sample: peripheral blood. These receptors were obtained from a woman in her sixties or seventies with COVID-19, enrolled during active disease. CDR3s include the opening cysteine and the closing phenylalanine or tryptophan. Fields, in order: D gene, J gene, V gene, clone size, CDR3 protein, CDR3 DNA. The D gene is left open where the match is weak. Clone size is shown for a subset of rows, as once, few, many or a class of expanded clone.

D gene: TRBD2
J gene: TRBJ2-3
V gene: TRBV5-1
clone size: NA
CDR3 protein: CASSLGTSGGTDTQYF
CDR3 DNA: TGCGCCAGCAGCTTGGGAACTAGCGGGGGCACAGATACGCAGTATTTT

D gene: NA
J gene: TRBJ1-5
V gene: TRBV18
clone size: NA
CDR3 protein: CASSLRMPYGGVDQPQHF
CDR3 DNA: TGTGCCAGCTCACTCAGGATGCCATATGGGGGGGTGGATCAGCCCCAGCATTTT

D gene: NA
J gene: TRBJ1-1
V gene: TRBV11-2
clone size: few
CDR3 protein: CASSPPGNTEAFF
CDR3 DNA: TGTGCCAGCAGCCCCCCAGGGAACACTGAAGCTTTCTTT

D gene: TRBD1
J gene: TRBJ1-6
V gene: TRBV23-1
clone size: NA
CDR3 protein: CASSQSPTLLKDRVYSPLHF
CDR3 DNA: TGCGCCAGCAGTCAATCGCCCACCCTACTCAAAGACAGGGTCTATTCACCCCTCCACTTT

D gene: NA
J gene: TRBJ2-3
V gene: TRBV3-1/TRBV3-2
clone size: NA
CDR3 protein: CASSQDLPTQYF
CDR3 DNA: TGTGCCAGCAGCCAAGATCTTCCTACGCAGTATTTT

D gene: TRBD1
J gene: TRBJ2-2
V gene: TRBV7-7
clone size: once
CDR3 protein: CASSTGESGELFF
CDR3 DNA: TGTGCCAGCAGCACAGGGGAATCCGGGGAGCTGTTTTTT

D gene: TRBD1
J gene: TRBJ2-2
V gene: TRBV19
clone size: once
CDR3 protein: CASSVTGGSTGELFF
CDR3 DNA: TGTGCCAGTAGCGTAACAGGGGGGTCCACCGGGGAGCTGTTTTTT

D gene: TRBD1
J gene: TRBJ2-1
V gene: TRBV6-1
clone size: NA
CDR3 protein: CASSDRGRANEQFF
CDR3 DNA: TGTGCCAGCAGTGACAGGGGGCGAGCGAATGAGCAGTTCTTC

D gene: NA
J gene: TRBJ1-3
V gene: TRBV5-1
clone size: NA
CDR3 protein: CASSTEGGFLSGNTIYF
CDR3 DNA: TGCGCCAGCAGCACCGAAGGGGGATTCCTCTCTGGAAACACCATATATTTT

D gene: NA
J gene: TRBJ1-5
V gene: TRBV28
clone size: NA
CDR3 protein: CASSLYGGNNQPQHF
CDR3 DNA: TGTGCCAGCAGTCTGTATGGGGGGAATAATCAGCCCCAGCATTTT

D gene: NA
J gene: TRBJ1-5
V gene: TRBV7-2
clone size: NA
CDR3 protein: CASSLGGRSNQPQHF
CDR3 DNA: TGTGCCAGCAGCTTAGGTGGGCGAAGCAATCAGCCCCAGCATTTT

D gene: NA
J gene: TRBJ2-4
V gene: TRBV2
clone size: NA
CDR3 protein: CASSEEQGNIQYF
CDR3 DNA: TGTGCCAGCAGTGAGGAACAGGGCAACATTCAGTACTTC

D gene: TRBD2
J gene: TRBJ2-2
V gene: TRBV6-6
clone size: few
CDR3 protein: CAISRGVSGELFF
CDR3 DNA: TGTGCCATCTCCCGGGGGGTGTCGGGGGAGCTGTTTTTT

D gene: NA
J gene: TRBJ1-4
V gene: TRBV4-2
clone size: NA
CDR3 protein: CASSQGGATNEKLFF
CDR3 DNA: TGTGCCAGCAGCCAAGGGGGAGCAACTAATGAAAAACTGTTTTTT

D gene: NA
J gene: TRBJ1-4
V gene: TRBV30
clone size: few
CDR3 protein: CAWSKGEIGNEKLFF
CDR3 DNA: TGTGCCTGGAGTAAGGGGGAAATTGGTAATGAAAAACTGTTTTTT

D gene: TRBD1
J gene: TRBJ2-7
V gene: TRBV29-1
clone size: NA
CDR3 protein: CSVGWGQGASEQYF
CDR3 DNA: TGCAGCGTTGGGTGGGGACAGGGGGCGTCCGAGCAGTACTTC

D gene: TRBD1
J gene: TRBJ2-6
V gene: TRBV29-1
clone size: NA
CDR3 protein: CSVGQGAPGANVLTF
CDR3 DNA: TGCAGCGTTGGTCAGGGGGCGCCTGGGGCCAACGTCCTGACTTTC

D gene: NA
J gene: TRBJ2-7
V gene: TRBV28
clone size: NA
CDR3 protein: CASRLAARTYEQYF
CDR3 DNA: TGTGCCAGCAGATTAGCGGCGAGAACCTACGAGCAGTACTTC

D gene: NA
J gene: TRBJ1-6
V gene: TRBV14
clone size: NA
CDR3 protein: CASSQRFGGARYNSPLHF
CDR3 DNA: TGTGCCAGCAGCCAACGGTTCGGGGGGGCCCGCTATAATTCACCCCTCCACTTT

D gene: NA
J gene: TRBJ2-1
V gene: TRBV5-1
clone size: NA
CDR3 protein: CASSFVGLSSYNEQFF
CDR3 DNA: TGCGCCAGCAGCTTCGTTGGGCTGAGCTCCTACAATGAGCAGTTCTTC

D gene: TRBD1
J gene: TRBJ2-5
V gene: TRBV5-5
clone size: NA
CDR3 protein: CASSSGQGARRQETQYF
CDR3 DNA: TGTGCCAGCAGCTCAGGACAGGGGGCGAGGCGTCAAGAGACCCAGTACTTC

D gene: NA
J gene: TRBJ1-1
V gene: TRBV14
clone size: NA
CDR3 protein: CASSQDGGASGAFF
CDR3 DNA: TGTGCCAGCAGCCAAGATGGCGGAGCCTCGGGAGCTTTCTTT

D gene: TRBD1
J gene: TRBJ2-7
V gene: TRBV2
clone size: NA
CDR3 protein: CASSGTGSFEQYF
CDR3 DNA: TGTGCCAGCTCCGGGACAGGGTCGTTCGAGCAGTACTTC

D gene: NA
J gene: TRBJ1-5
V gene: TRBV6-5
clone size: NA
CDR3 protein: CASSYRAGQPQHF
CDR3 DNA: TGTGCCAGCAGTTACCGGGCGGGACAGCCCCAGCATTTT

D gene: TRBD2
J gene: TRBJ2-1
V gene: TRBV28
clone size: once
CDR3 protein: CASSSRKTSGGNDEQFF
CDR3 DNA: TGTGCCAGCAGTTCCCGAAAGACTAGCGGGGGGAACGATGAGCAGTTCTTC

D gene: NA
J gene: TRBJ1-4
V gene: TRBV5-1
clone size: NA
CDR3 protein: CASSLEGGFGEKLFF
CDR3 DNA: TGCGCCAGCAGCTTGGAGGGCGGGTTTGGTGAAAAACTGTTTTTT

D gene: NA
J gene: TRBJ1-2
V gene: TRBV4-1
clone size: once
CDR3 protein: CASSQSPAGAIYGYTF
CDR3 DNA: TGCGCCAGCAGCCAAAGCCCGGCCGGAGCAATCTATGGCTACACCTTC

D gene: NA
J gene: TRBJ1-1
V gene: TRBV28
clone size: NA
CDR3 protein: CASSLYREEGGAFF
CDR3 DNA: TGTGCCAGCAGTCTTTACCGGGAGGAGGGTGGAGCTTTCTTT

D gene: NA
J gene: TRBJ1-5
V gene: TRBV10-2
clone size: NA
CDR3 protein: CASKTDETVYQPQHF
CDR3 DNA: TGCGCCAGCAAAACAGACGAGACAGTTTATCAGCCCCAGCATTTT

D gene: TRBD2
J gene: TRBJ2-1
V gene: TRBV30
clone size: NA
CDR3 protein: CAWGAPSGGVDEQFF
CDR3 DNA: TGTGCCTGGGGGGCCCCTAGCGGGGGGGTGGATGAGCAGTTCTTC

D gene: NA
J gene: TRBJ2-3
V gene: TRBV7-8
clone size: NA
CDR3 protein: CASSSPGGAKDTQYF
CDR3 DNA: TGTGCCAGCAGCTCACCCGGTGGGGCCAAGGATACGCAGTATTTT

D gene: NA
J gene: TRBJ1-2
V gene: TRBV27
clone size: NA
CDR3 protein: CASSSPFGGSGNGYTF
CDR3 DNA: TGTGCCAGCAGTTCCCCCTTCGGAGGTTCGGGGAATGGCTACACCTTC

D gene: TRBD1
J gene: TRBJ2-7
V gene: TRBV7-2
clone size: NA
CDR3 protein: CASSLRGGRPMGYEQYF
CDR3 DNA: TGTGCCAGCAGCTTGAGAGGGGGCCGACCGATGGGGTACGAGCAGTACTTC

D gene: NA
J gene: TRBJ1-1
V gene: TRBV7-9
clone size: NA
CDR3 protein: CASSPQQNTEAFF
CDR3 DNA: TGTGCCAGCAGCCCTCAACAGAACACTGAAGCTTTCTTT

D gene: NA
J gene: TRBJ2-3
V gene: TRBV28
clone size: NA
CDR3 protein: CASSPQGLAVADTQYF
CDR3 DNA: TGTGCCAGCAGCCCCCAGGGCCTTGCAGTGGCAGATACGCAGTATTTT

D gene: TRBD2
J gene: TRBJ2-7
V gene: TRBV5-1
clone size: NA
CDR3 protein: CASSLTSGEQYF
CDR3 DNA: TGCGCCAGCAGCTTGACTAGCGGTGAGCAGTACTTC

D gene: NA
J gene: TRBJ1-6
V gene: TRBV30
clone size: NA
CDR3 protein: CACKGEYNSPLHF
CDR3 DNA: TGTGCCTGTAAGGGAGAATATAATTCACCCCTCCACTTT

D gene: NA
J gene: TRBJ1-1
V gene: TRBV27
clone size: once
CDR3 protein: CASSLDTGLRGTEAFF
CDR3 DNA: TGTGCCAGCAGTTTAGACACAGGGTTGAGGGGCACTGAAGCTTTCTTT

D gene: TRBD1
J gene: TRBJ1-1
V gene: TRBV2
clone size: NA
CDR3 protein: CASSEPTRTGSAFF
CDR3 DNA: TGTGCCAGCAGTGAGCCAACCCGGACAGGTTCGGCTTTCTTT